A selection of T cell receptor beta chains follows, all from one sample in a study of CD8 T cells in Susac syndrome. TCRdb analysed the immunoSEQ multiplex PCR reads with MiXCR anew, one entry per CDR3 protein. The table includes about 170,000 distinct CDR3 sequences, 93% detected once. Sequenced: CD4+ T cells from PBMCs. These receptors were collected from a human donor with multiple sclerosis. CDR3s include the opening cysteine and the closing phenylalanine or tryptophan. Fields, in order: V gene, D gene, J gene, clone size, CDR3 DNA, CDR3 protein. The D gene is left open where the match is weak. The size of a clone is reported for some rows only, either as once, few or many, or as a class for expanded clones.

V: TRBV4-2; D: .; J: TRBJ1-6; size: .; DNA: TGTGCCAGCAGCCAAGCGGCGAAGGATTCACCCCTCCACTTT; CDR3: CASSQAAKDSPLHF
V: TRBV20-1; D: .; J: TRBJ2-7; size: .; DNA: TGCAGTGCTAGAGTTCCCCAGGGCCGCTACGAGCAGTACTTC; CDR3: CSARVPQGRYEQYF
V: TRBV7-2; D: .; J: TRBJ2-3; size: .; DNA: TGTGCCAGCAGCTTAGGCGGCAGGGGGGGTAGGGCAGATACGCAGTATTTT; CDR3: CASSLGGRGGRADTQYF
V: TRBV30; D: .; J: TRBJ2-4; size: .; DNA: TGTGCCTGGACATTCGGCACAACCAACATTCAGTACTTC; CDR3: CAWTFGTTNIQYF
V: TRBV28; D: TRBD2; J: TRBJ2-1; size: once; DNA: TGTGCCAGCAGACGGACTAGCGGGAGATTTAGGAGATACAATGAGCAGTTCTTC; CDR3: CASRRTSGRFRRYNEQFF
V: TRBV4-3; D: TRBD1; J: TRBJ2-7; size: once; DNA: TGCGCCAGCAGCCAAAAGGGACAGCCGAACTACGAGCAGTACTTC; CDR3: CASSQKGQPNYEQYF
V: TRBV4-1; D: .; J: TRBJ2-7; size: once; DNA: TGCGCCAGCAGCCAATCACTAGTGGCCTACGAGCAGTACTTC; CDR3: CASSQSLVAYEQYF
V: TRBV6-6; D: .; J: TRBJ1-1; size: .; DNA: TGTGCCAGCACTCTGAGGGTTAGCACTGAAGCTTTCTTT; CDR3: CASTLRVSTEAFF
V: TRBV10-3; D: .; J: TRBJ2-5; size: .; DNA: TGTGCCATCAGTGAGTCTCCCTCCGGGACCCAGTACTTC; CDR3: CAISESPSGTQYF
V: TRBV5-1; D: TRBD1; J: TRBJ2-3; size: .; DNA: TGCGCCAGCAGCTTGGATGGGACAGGGCTTCTCAATACGCAGTATTTT; CDR3: CASSLDGTGLLNTQYF
V: TRBV29-1; D: TRBD1; J: TRBJ2-7; size: .; DNA: TGCAGCGTGGAAACTGACAGGGTATCGGGCGAGCAGTACTTC; CDR3: CSVETDRVSGEQYF
V: TRBV27; D: .; J: TRBJ1-3; size: .; DNA: TGTGCCAGCAGTTTAACCCCAGGGGGAAACACCATATATTTT; CDR3: CASSLTPGGNTIYF
V: TRBV2; D: .; J: TRBJ1-3; size: .; DNA: TGTGCCAGCAAGGTCCTTTACTCTGGAAACACCATATATTTT; CDR3: CASKVLYSGNTIYF
V: TRBV6-8; D: .; J: TRBJ2-4; size: .; DNA: TGTGCCAGCAGTTACGAGGTGCGGCTCACAAACAAAAACATTCAGTACTTC; CDR3: CASSYEVRLTNKNIQYF
V: TRBV2; D: TRBD2; J: TRBJ2-7; size: .; DNA: TGTGCCAGCAGTTGGACTAGCGGGAGTATCAACGAGCAGTACTTC; CDR3: CASSWTSGSINEQYF
V: TRBV2; D: .; J: TRBJ2-3; size: .; DNA: TGTGCCAGCGTTGGAGATACGCAGTATTTT; CDR3: CASVGDTQYF
V: TRBV28; D: TRBD1; J: TRBJ1-1; size: .; DNA: TGTGCCAGCAGGGGACAGGGAGAAACTGAAGCTTTCTTT; CDR3: CASRGQGETEAFF
V: TRBV5-1; D: .; J: TRBJ1-1; size: .; DNA: TGCGCCAGCAGCTTGAAAGGCGATACTGAAGCTTTCTTT; CDR3: CASSLKGDTEAFF
V: TRBV30; D: .; J: TRBJ1-1; size: .; DNA: TGTGCCTGGAGTGTACGGGGGCCTGAAGCTTTCTTT; CDR3: CAWSVRGPEAFF
V: TRBV9; D: TRBD2; J: TRBJ2-5; size: .; DNA: TGTGCCAGCAGCGTAGGGGCTAGCGGGGGGGAAGAGACCCAGTACTTC; CDR3: CASSVGASGGEETQYF
V: TRBV7-8; D: TRBD1; J: TRBJ2-7; size: .; DNA: TGTGCCAGCAGCTTATCAGGGGGCGCTTCGGGTGAGCAGTACTTC; CDR3: CASSLSGGASGEQYF
V: TRBV6-5; D: TRBD2; J: TRBJ2-3; size: .; DNA: TGTGCCAGCAGTTACCCGACTAGCGGAGGGGGAACAGATACGCAGTATTTT; CDR3: CASSYPTSGGGTDTQYF
V: TRBV3-1; D: .; J: TRBJ2-5; size: .; DNA: TGTGCCAGCAGCCAAGAGAGGGTCCAAGAGACCCAGTACTTC; CDR3: CASSQERVQETQYF
V: TRBV27; D: .; J: TRBJ2-7; size: .; DNA: TGTGCCAGCGCCCCTGGGAGTTTAAGCTCCTACGAGCAGTACTTC; CDR3: CASAPGSLSSYEQYF
V: TRBV5-1; D: TRBD2; J: TRBJ2-7; size: .; DNA: TGCGCCAGCAGCTTAGGGGGGACTAGCGGGGATACCTACGAGCAGTACTTC; CDR3: CASSLGGTSGDTYEQYF
V: TRBV3-1; D: TRBD2; J: TRBJ2-7; size: .; DNA: TGTGCCAGCAGGCAAACGGGGGGAAATACCTACGAGCAGTACTTC; CDR3: CASRQTGGNTYEQYF
V: TRBV4-3; D: .; J: TRBJ2-5; size: .; DNA: TGCGCCAGCAGCCAACAGACAGGCCAAGAGACCCAGTACTTC; CDR3: CASSQQTGQETQYF
V: TRBV5-1; D: .; J: TRBJ2-2; size: .; DNA: TGCGCCAGTCACCACTCTACGAACACCGGGGAGCTGTTTTTT; CDR3: CASHHSTNTGELFF
V: TRBV12-3/TRBV12-4; D: TRBD1; J: TRBJ2-7; size: .; DNA: TGTGCCAGCACAACGACAGGGGGCTACGAGCAGTACTTC; CDR3: CASTTTGGYEQYF
V: TRBV19; D: TRBD1; J: TRBJ1-2; size: once; DNA: TGTGCCAGTAGTACCGGGACAGGGGCTCGTGGCTACACCTTC; CDR3: CASSTGTGARGYTF
V: TRBV25-1; D: .; J: TRBJ2-7; size: .; DNA: TGTGCCAGTGCCTCAACCCCGAATTCCTACGAGCAGTACTTC; CDR3: CASASTPNSYEQYF
V: TRBV5-1; D: TRBD1; J: TRBJ2-5; size: .; DNA: TGCGCCAGCAGCAGGGGACAGGGTGAAGAGACCCAGTACTTC; CDR3: CASSRGQGEETQYF
V: TRBV28; D: .; J: TRBJ1-2; size: .; DNA: TGTGCCAGCAGGTGGGAGGGATATGGCTACACCTTC; CDR3: CASRWEGYGYTF
V: TRBV7-2; D: .; J: TRBJ2-3; size: .; DNA: TGTGCCAGCAGCTTGGCGATAGATACGCAGTATTTT; CDR3: CASSLAIDTQYF
V: TRBV2; D: TRBD2; J: TRBJ2-5; size: .; DNA: TGTGCCAGCAGTGGACTAGCGGGAGCAGAGACCCAGTACTTC; CDR3: CASSGLAGAETQYF
V: TRBV5-1; D: .; J: TRBJ2-3; size: .; DNA: TGCGCCAGCAGCTTGACCCCACGTACGCAGTATTTT; CDR3: CASSLTPRTQYF
V: TRBV6-2/TRBV6-3; D: .; J: TRBJ2-7; size: .; DNA: TGTGCCAGCAGTTTCGACAGGACCTACGAGCAGTACTTC; CDR3: CASSFDRTYEQYF
V: TRBV20-1; D: TRBD1; J: TRBJ1-2; size: .; DNA: TGCAGTGCTCAGGACAGGGAAGGATATGGCTACACCTTC; CDR3: CSAQDREGYGYTF
V: TRBV12-3/TRBV12-4; D: TRBD1; J: TRBJ2-5; size: .; DNA: TGTGCCAGCAGATACGGACAGGGGGCAGGAGAGACCCAGTACTTC; CDR3: CASRYGQGAGETQYF
V: TRBV27; D: .; J: TRBJ2-1; size: .; DNA: TGTGCCAGCAGTAAAGCGCAGGGGAAGCATGAGCAGTTCTTC; CDR3: CASSKAQGKHEQFF
V: TRBV27; D: .; J: TRBJ2-5; size: .; DNA: TGTGCCAGCAGTTTTCTCGGCCACGACCGCCAGACCCAGTACTTC; CDR3: CASSFLGHDRQTQYF
V: TRBV28; D: .; J: TRBJ2-1; size: .; DNA: TGTGCCAGCACCCGACCTGGGAACCCACGGCAGTTCTTC; CDR3: CASTRPGNPRQFF
V: TRBV12-5; D: TRBD1; J: TRBJ1-4; size: .; DNA: TGTGCTAGTGGTTTGCTCCCAGGGGGTGAAAAACTGTTTTTT; CDR3: CASGLLPGGEKLFF
V: TRBV7-2; D: .; J: TRBJ1-1; size: once; DNA: TGTGCCAGCAGCTCCTGGACAAACGGGAACACTGAAGCTTTCTTT; CDR3: CASSSWTNGNTEAFF
V: TRBV30; D: .; J: TRBJ1-1; size: .; DNA: TGTGCCTGGAGGCAAACAGGGTTTTACACTGAAGCTTTCTTT; CDR3: CAWRQTGFYTEAFF
V: TRBV5-4; D: .; J: TRBJ1-2; size: .; DNA: TGTGCCAGCAGCCCGCGTCCGGATAACTATGGCTACACCTTC; CDR3: CASSPRPDNYGYTF